These T cell receptor beta chains were read from a single sample in a study of PD-1 blockade in mismatch repair-deficient tumors. Assay: immunoSEQ multiplex PCR; the TCRdb copy retains only in-frame clones and omits some. The data show under 150,000 clones, roughly 90% seen once. The sequencing used peripheral blood, collected about 17 months after starting pembrolizumab. The receptors were gathered from an adult with mismatch repair-deficient cancer. Each CDR3 is given with its conserved first and last residue. The D gene is left open where the match is weak. For some rows the clone size is stated as once, few or many, or as a class when expanded; others skip it.

J | V | size | D | length | DNA | CDR3
TRBJ2-1 | TRBV1 | NA | NA | 15 | TGCACCAGCAGCCAAGACCCTAGCGGGAGGAATGAGCAGTTCTTC | CTSSQDPSGRNEQFF
TRBJ1-2 | TRBV10-3 | NA | TRBD1 | 15 | TGTGCCATCAGTGATGGGGACAGGGCGTCCTATGGCTACACCTTC | CAISDGDRASYGYTF
TRBJ2-3 | TRBV7-2 | NA | TRBD2 | 18 | TGTGCCAGCAGCTTAAAGGGACTAGCGGAAATCAGCACAGATACGCAGTATTTT | CASSLKGLAEISTDTQYF
TRBJ2-2 | TRBV7-9 | NA | TRBD1 | 16 | TGTGCCAGCAGCTTACCCGGGACAGGGGGCTCTGGGGAGCTGTTTTTT | CASSLPGTGGSGELFF
TRBJ2-2 | TRBV5-4 | NA | NA | 16 | TGTGCCAGCAGCTTGGTACCGGTGAGCAACACCGGGGAGCTGTTTTTT | CASSLVPVSNTGELFF
TRBJ2-1 | TRBV14 | NA | NA | 13 | TGTGCCAGCAGCCTTAGCGGTGCCAGTGAGCAGTTCTTC | CASSLSGASEQFF
TRBJ2-7 | TRBV4-2 | NA | NA | 14 | TGTGCCAGCAGCCAAGAATGGGGCCCCTACGAGCAGTACTTC | CASSQEWGPYEQYF
TRBJ2-7 | TRBV6-5 | NA | TRBD2 | 13 | TGTGCCAGCAGTTACGGGGGGGTCCACGAGCAGTACTTC | CASSYGGVHEQYF
TRBJ2-7 | TRBV6-5 | NA | TRBD1 | 14 | TGTGCCAGCAGTAGACAGGGGGCCAGGGACGAGCAGTACTTC | CASSRQGARDEQYF
TRBJ2-3 | TRBV4-1 | NA | TRBD2 | 15 | TGCGCCAGCAGCCACCTAGCGGTGCGGGGAGATACGCAGTATTTT | CASSHLAVRGDTQYF
TRBJ2-1 | TRBV6-1 | NA | TRBD1 | 15 | TGTGCCAGCCATCTCCCGGACAGGAGGAACAATGAGCAGTTCTTC | CASHLPDRRNNEQFF
TRBJ1-2 | TRBV7-9 | once | NA | 12 | TGTGCCAGCGCGGCGGGGGGGTCTGGCTACACCTTC | CASAAGGSGYTF
TRBJ2-1 | TRBV4-1 | NA | NA | 14 | TGCGCCAGCAGCCAAGATTCTCCCGCGGATGAGCAGTTCTTC | CASSQDSPADEQFF
TRBJ2-1 | TRBV4-3 | NA | TRBD1 | 16 | TGCGCCAGCAGCCAAGAAACAGGGGCCCCTTTCAATGAGCAGTTCTTC | CASSQETGAPFNEQFF
TRBJ1-1 | TRBV5-1 | NA | TRBD1 | 15 | TGCGCCAGCAGCTCCCGGTACGGGACAGGGGGCGACGCTTTCTTT | CASSSRYGTGGDAFF
TRBJ1-1 | TRBV11-2 | NA | NA | 17 | TGTGCCAGCAGCGGACGCGGGTGGCAGCTACTTAACACTGAAGCTTTCTTT | CASSGRGWQLLNTEAFF
TRBJ2-1 | TRBV27 | NA | TRBD2 | 14 | TGTGCCAGCAGTTCAGCGGGATCCTACAATGAGCAGTTCTTC | CASSSAGSYNEQFF
TRBJ1-5 | TRBV28 | few | NA | 12 | TGTGCCAGCAGCTTAGACAATCAGCCCCAGCATTTT | CASSLDNQPQHF